The 21 T cell receptor beta chains in this list originate from one sample, sequenced in a study of blood T cell repertoires in COVID-19. The assay was immunoSEQ multiplex PCR, and TCRdb's table has in-frame clones only and misses some. This sample carries 290,000 or so clones, about four fifths of them seen once, and the ten largest clones take 5%. The sequencing input was PBMCs or T cells enriched from blood (not recorded which). The origin of the receptors is a man between 40 and 49 years old who had been exposed to COVID-19.

This chain links TRBV6-5 with TRBJ2-1, with 8 bases fitting TRBD2. From germline, CDR1 is MNHEY and CDR2 SVGAGI. V lost 6 bases to trimming and J lost 3 bases; unmatched junction nucleotides: 1. This CDR3 contains 13 residues. CDR3 residues: CASRGLDYNEQFF. CDR3 nucleotide sequence: TGTGCCAGCAGGGGACTAGACTACAATGAGCAGTTCTTC.

V and J are TRBV4-1 and TRBJ1-1; D may be TRBD1 (5 bases). In germline, CDR1 is MGHRA, CDR2 YSYEKL. Between the trimmed V and J ends, which lost 2 bases and 11 bases, there was a span of 18 bases. The CDR3 is 14 residues long. The CDR3 protein is CASSQPPLQDGAFF. CDR3 nucleotide sequence: TGCGCCAGCAGCCAACCCCCATTACAGGATGGGGCTTTCTTT.

The CDR3 is CASSSRQGAYGYTF. The CDR3 DNA reads as TGCGCCAGCAGCTCCAGACAGGGCGCCTATGGCTACACCTTC. The V and J genes are TRBV5-1 and TRBJ1-2, with 7 bases lining up with TRBD1. The ends lost 3 bases at V and 4 bases at J; junction bases unmatched: 6. CDR1 SGHRS and CDR2 YFSETQ come from the germline V gene. The CDR3 extends over 14 amino acids.

This chain connects TRBV19 to TRBJ1-1; D gene uncertain. Trimming removed 0 bases at V and 1 base at J, with 9 bases between. Germline lookup yields CDR1 LNHDA and CDR2 SQIVND (reference sequence). This CDR3 has 15 amino acids. The CDR3 spells CASSIEEQRNTEAFF. For the CDR3, the DNA is TGTGCCAGTAGTATAGAGGAACAGAGGAACACTGAAGCTTTCTTT.

The chain couples TRBV3-1 (or the pseudogene TRBV3-2) to TRBJ2-5; no reliable D call. With 2 bases removed from V and 5 bases from J, the gap between germline ends came to 12 bases. This CDR3 comprises 14 residues. Germline CDR1 LGHDT, CDR2 YNNKEL (reference sequence). The CDR3 region is CASSQQRFGETQYF. The DNA for the CDR3 is TGTGCCAGCAGCCAACAAAGGTTCGGGGAGACCCAGTACTTC.

J is TRBJ1-2 and V is TRBV19; D is uncertain. V gave up 7 bases and J gave up 4 bases, with 13 bases separating them. Per the germline V gene, CDR1 is LNHDA and CDR2 is SQIVND (reference sequence). The CDR3 length is 13 residues. CDR3 coding DNA: TGTGCCAGTAAGGAGGCAGGACCCTATGGCTACACCTTC. Translated: CASKEAGPYGYTF.

The chain uses TRBV6-2 or TRBV6-3 and TRBJ1-6; possible D gene TRBD1, 5 bases. V was pared by 2 bases and J by 11 bases, with 10 bases between. This CDR3 is built from 13 residues. Per germline, CDR1 MNHEY and CDR2 SVGEGT. The CDR3 protein is CASSYGDLAPLHF. The DNA for the CDR3 is TGTGCCAGCAGTTACGGGGACTTGGCACCCCTCCACTTT.

The chain joins TRBV19 to TRBJ2-5; 7 bases are a match to TRBD1. The CDR3 is 18 amino acids. The germline V gene has CDR1 LNHDA and CDR2 SQIVND (reference sequence). Trimming removed 0 bases from V and 1 base from J; junction bases left unmatched: 11. CDR3 coding DNA: TGTGCCAGTAGTATAGAGGTTTCCATCCAGGGGGTCCAAGAGACCCAGTACTTC. It encodes CASSIEVSIQGVQETQYF.

This clone was detected a few times. The V and J genes are TRBV19 and TRBJ1-1; D call uncertain. CDR1 is LNHDA and CDR2 is SQIVND in the germline V gene (reference sequence). The V gene lost 0 bases and the J gene lost 2 bases, with 13 bases spanning the gap. The CDR3 is made up of 16 amino acids. CDR3 residues: CASSIDLGRPNTEAFF. The CDR3, as DNA: TGTGCCAGTAGTATAGATCTGGGGAGGCCCAACACTGAAGCTTTCTTT.

The chain links TRBV18 to TRBJ1-2, with D possibly TRBD1 on 5 matching bases. Trimming removed 4 bases at V and 0 bases at J, with 18 bases between. Germline V gene lookup returns CDR1 KGHSH and CDR2 LQKENI. The CDR3 contains 17 residues. The CDR3 nucleotides are TGTGCCAGCTCACTACTCCCGGGGGGAGTAGCTAACTATGGCTACACCTTC. Protein product: CASSLLPGGVANYGYTF.

As regards this clone: An end of the junction differs from the germline gene, which may be a read error. J is TRBJ1-4 and V is TRBV7-9, with D tentatively TRBD1 (5 bases). The CDR3 loop spans 14 amino acids. Germline V gene data show CDR1 as SEHNR and CDR2 as FQNEAQ (reference sequence). For the CDR3, the DNA is TGTGCCAGCAGCTTAGACGGGACTACTGAAAAACTGTTTTTT. Its protein is CASSLDGTTEKLFF.

The V gene is TRBV3-1 (or the pseudogene TRBV3-2), the J gene TRBJ1-2, with D possibly TRBD1 on 5 matching bases. There are 15 residues in the CDR3. Between the trimmed V and J ends, which lost 1 base and 7 bases, there was a span of 16 bases. The germline gives CDR1 LGHDT, CDR2 YNNKEL (reference sequence). The CDR3: CASSQGSRVERGYTF. The CDR3 region has the DNA TGTGCCAGCAGCCAAGGTAGCAGGGTAGAACGTGGCTACACCTTC.

Only one count was recorded for this clone. The chain carries TRBV10-2 and TRBJ1-6; D may be TRBD1 (6 bases). This CDR3 spans 14 amino acids. The V and J ends lost 6 bases and 8 bases respectively, with 14 bases between them. The V gene's germline CDR1 is WSHSY and CDR2 SAAADI. CDR3 nucleotide sequence: TGCGCCAGCAGGTTGGGGGCAGAGGATTCACCCCTCCACTTT. The encoded protein is CASRLGAEDSPLHF.

The V and J genes are TRBV6-1 and TRBJ2-1, with TRBD2 identical over 8 bases. The CDR3 length is 17 residues. V lost 1 base to trimming and J lost 0 bases; unmatched junction nucleotides: 5. Germline V gives CDR1 MNHNS, CDR2 SASEGT. In nucleotides, the CDR3 is TGTGCCAGCAGTGAAGTTGGCGGGACTAGCTCCTACAATGAGCAGTTCTTC. Translated: CASSEVGGTSSYNEQFF.

This clone has only one observation. The chain couples TRBV20-1 to TRBJ1-1; tentatively, D is TRBD1 (5 bases). Germline lookup yields CDR1 DFQATT and CDR2 SNEGSKA (reference sequence). V was trimmed by 0 bases and J by 11 bases, leaving 10 bases between them. The CDR3 runs 11 residues. The CDR3 bases are TGCAGTGCTAGAGATGGGGCGGTCGCTTTCTTT. This gives the protein CSARDGAVAFF.

This clone was recorded only once. V and J are TRBV7-8 and TRBJ2-1; D uncertain. Germline CDR1 SGHVS, CDR2 FQNEAQ. This CDR3 has 13 residues. The V end lost 2 bases, the J end lost 8 bases, and 10 bases lay between the germline ends. CDR3: CASSLNVRDEQFF. CDR3 in DNA: TGTGCCAGCAGCTTAAACGTCCGGGATGAGCAGTTCTTC.

The J gene is TRBJ2-1, the V gene TRBV19; 7 bases fit TRBD1. V dropped 6 bases and J dropped 7; count of bases not matched to a gene: 9. The CDR3 spans 14 residues. The V gene's germline CDR1 is LNHDA and CDR2 SQIVND (reference sequence). This CDR3 reads CASRDEGAWNEQFF. The CDR3 DNA follows: TGTGCCAGTAGAGACGAGGGGGCATGGAATGAGCAGTTCTTC.

V and J are TRBV9 and TRBJ2-7, with D possibly TRBD2 on 5 matching bases. The CDR3 sequence is 13 residues long. The V gene's germline CDR1 is SGDLS and CDR2 YYNGEE. The germline V and J ends were trimmed by 4 bases and 2 bases, with 10 bases remaining between them. CDR3 nucleotide sequence: TGTGCCAGCAGCCAAGACGGGACCTACGAGCAGTACTTC. Its translation is CASSQDGTYEQYF.

The chain combines TRBV9 with TRBJ2-7; possible D gene TRBD2, 5 bases. V lost 3 bases to trimming and J lost 4 bases, with 8 bases between them. Germline V gene sequence: CDR1 SGDLS, CDR2 YYNGEE. CDR3 size: 12 residues. CDR3 region: CASSGRGYEQYF. As DNA, the CDR3 is TGTGCCAGCAGCGGACGGGGTTACGAGCAGTACTTC.

The genes are TRBV5-1 and TRBJ2-2; tentative D call: TRBD2 (5 bases). The length of the CDR3 is 15 residues. Per the germline V gene, CDR1 is SGHRS and CDR2 is YFSETQ. V was shortened by 0 bases and J by 5 bases, with 11 bases between the two germline ends. CDR3 protein: CASSLAVSDTGELFF. DNA of the CDR3: TGCGCCAGCAGCTTGGCGGTTAGCGATACCGGGGAGCTGTTTTTT.

The chain recombines TRBV2 with TRBJ2-7, with a weak D call TRBD2 (5 bases). This CDR3 region has 14 residues. Trimming shortened V by 7 bases and J by 5 bases, and 18 bases separated the two germline ends. The V gene's germline CDR1 is SNHLY and CDR2 FYNNEI. CDR3 sequence (DNA): TGTGCCAGCAATGATTTCGACATGGGAGACGAGCAGTACTTC. As protein: CASNDFDMGDEQYF.